The 32 T cell receptor beta chains below come from one sample, sequenced in a study of cytomegalovirus exposure and HLA in healthy donors. The PCR had 60 Vbeta and 13 Jbeta primers. Repertoires were generated with immunoSEQ multiplex PCR, while TCRdb's copy carries only in-frame clones and drops some. This sample's table has 100,000 to 150,000 clones. The sequenced material came from PBMCs. The receptors were gathered from a man between 18 and 35 years old in good health and CMV-seronegative.

V is TRBV7-2 and J is TRBJ2-7; tentatively, D is TRBD2 (6 bases). V was shortened by 5 bases and J by 6 bases, with 17 bases between the two germline ends. The length of the CDR3 is 14 residues. From germline, CDR1 is SGHTA and CDR2 FQGNSA. The CDR3 loop reads CASSPTGSSPEQYF. The CDR3 DNA sequence: TGTGCCAGCAGCCCTACCGGGAGCTCCCCCGAGCAGTACTTC. Full variable domain (remainder filled in from reference TRBV7-2 and TRBJ2-7): GAGVSQSPSNKVTEKGKDVELRCDPISGHTALYWYRQSLGQGLEFLIYFQGNSAPDKSGLPSDRFSAERTGGSVSTLTIQRTQQEDSAVYLCASSPTGSSPEQYFGPGTRLTVT.

The chain recombines TRBV29-1 with TRBJ1-1; possibly TRBD1 for D (6 bases). CDR1 is SQVTM, CDR2 ANQGSEA, per germline. The CDR3 length is 12 residues. Trimming cost V 1 base and J 7 bases, with 10 bases left between them. The CDR3 here is CSVEGEGVEAFF. The CDR3, as DNA: TGCAGCGTTGAAGGTGAGGGGGTTGAAGCTTTCTTT. The full variable domain, its missing parts supplied by reference TRBV29-1 and TRBJ1-1, is SAVISQKPSRDICQRGTSLTIQCQVDSQVTMMFWYRQQPGQSLTLIATANQGSEATYESGFVIDKFPISRPNLTFSTLTVSNMSPEDSSIYLCSVEGEGVEAFFGQGTRLTVV.

The chain has TRBV7-2 and TRBJ1-1; 8 bases are a match to TRBD1. Germline loops: CDR1 SGHTA, CDR2 FQGNSA. The CDR3 consists of 15 residues. J was trimmed by 4 bases and V by 8 bases; bases with no gene match: 12. The DNA for the CDR3 is TGTGCCAGCCGAGGACAGGGTGGGTTTGGCACTGAAGCTTTCTTT. Its protein product is CASRGQGGFGTEAFF.

The rearrangement links TRBV9 to TRBJ2-1, with TRBD1 identical over 10 bases. The CDR3 loop spans 16 amino acids. With 4 bases clipped from V and 2 bases from J, the junction kept 6 bases outside the gene matches. The germline CDR1 and CDR2 sequences are SGDLS and YYNGEE. The CDR3 reads CASSSRQGATYNEQFF. As DNA, the CDR3 is TGTGCCAGCAGCTCACGACAGGGGGCTACCTACAATGAGCAGTTCTTC.

The chain is built from TRBV28 and TRBJ1-1; TRBD1 matches 8 bases. The ends lost 8 bases at V and 4 bases at J; junction bases unmatched: 6. Germline V gives CDR1 MDHEN, CDR2 SYDVKM. This CDR3 contains 13 residues. For the CDR3, the DNA is TGTGCCAGCGGGCGCACAGGGGGCACTGAAGCTTTCTTT. Translation gives CASGRTGGTEAFF.

The chain combines TRBV6-5 with TRBJ1-2, with D possibly being TRBD1 (6 bases). Germline V gene sequence: CDR1 MNHEY, CDR2 SVGAGI. Trimming took off 5 bases at V and 1 base at J, with 14 bases between the two ends. This CDR3 is 15 amino acids long. The CDR3 DNA is TGTGCCAGCAGTAGACAGGTTTCTTTTAACTATGGCTACACCTTC. It codes for CASSRQVSFNYGYTF.

V gene TRBV15 combines with J gene TRBJ2-2; no firm D call. Germline values: CDR1 LNHNV, CDR2 YYDKDF (reference sequence). Trimming left V 0 bases short and J 5 bases short, with 10 bases between. CDR3 length: 15 residues. The CDR3 DNA reads TGTGCCACCAGCAGAGATAATGTTGAGACCGGGGAGCTGTTTTTT. It is translated as CATSRDNVETGELFF.

The genes are TRBV2 and TRBJ1-1; D not certain. The length of the CDR3 is 14 residues. Trimming stripped 4 bases from V and 1 base from J, with 10 bases between. Germline V gene sequence: CDR1 SNHLY, CDR2 FYNNEI. The CDR3 region has the DNA TGTGCCAGCAGTGTGAGTCAGGCGAACACTGAAGCTTTCTTT. Translating it yields CASSVSQANTEAFF.

The V and J genes are TRBV28 and TRBJ2-2, with D possibly TRBD2 on 6 matching bases. Trimming cost V 6 bases and J 7 bases, with 15 bases left between them. The V gene's germline CDR1 is MDHEN and CDR2 SYDVKM. The CDR3 contains 14 residues. The CDR3 region is CASRSSGSGGELFF. The CDR3 DNA reads as TGTGCCAGCAGATCGTCCGGGAGCGGCGGGGAGCTGTTTTTT. Supplemented by reference TRBV28 and TRBJ2-2, the full variable domain reads DVKVTQSSRYLVKRTGEKVFLECVQDMDHENMFWYRQDPGLGLRLIYFSYDVKMKEKGDIPEGYSVSREKKERFSLILESASTNQTSMYLCASRSSGSGGELFFGEGSRLTVL.

This rearrangement joins TRBV27 to TRBJ2-7; weak D call: TRBD1 (6 bases). The CDR3 extends over 14 amino acids. The germline CDR1 and CDR2 sequences are MNHEY and SMNVEV (reference sequence). Deletions cut 2 bases from V and 1 base from J, with 9 bases between. Written as DNA, the CDR3 is TGTGCCAGCAGTTTACCAGGGGCTTCCTACGAGCAGTACTTC. Its protein product is CASSLPGASYEQYF.

Here the CDR3 reads CASSLGAGGRGYTF. CDR3 DNA: TGTGCCAGCAGCTTAGGGGCGGGTGGAAGAGGCTACACCTTC. V gene TRBV7-6 combines with J gene TRBJ1-2; D is uncertain. This CDR3 has 14 residues. Trimming removed 1 base at V and 8 bases at J, with 14 bases between. Looked up from germline, CDR1 is SGHVS and CDR2 is FNYEAQ. Complete variable domain (other parts from reference TRBV7-6 and TRBJ1-2): GAGVSQSPRYKVTKRGQDVALRCDPISGHVSLYWYRQALGQGPEFLTYFNYEAQQDKSGLPNDRFSAERPEGSISTLTIQRTEQRDSAMYRCASSLGAGGRGYTFGSGTRLTVV.

CDR3 sequence reads: CASRTADRAGGNEQFF. Here the CDR3 DNA reads TGTGCCAGTAGAACTGCGGACAGGGCCGGTGGCAATGAGCAGTTCTTC. The V and J genes are TRBV19 and TRBJ2-1, with 8 bases aligning to TRBD1. J gave up 6 bases and V 6 bases, and 13 bases lay outside the gene matches. The CDR3 loop spans 16 amino acids. Germline V gene lookup returns CDR1 LNHDA and CDR2 SQIVND (reference sequence).

The rearrangement links TRBV5-1 to TRBJ2-5, with a tentative D call TRBD1 (5 bases). The V gene lost 3 bases and the J gene lost 4 bases, with 16 bases spanning the gap. CDR3 length equals 15 residues. Germline lookup yields CDR1 SGHRS and CDR2 YFSETQ. The CDR3 coding sequence is TGCGCCAGCAGCTGGGCAGGGCGCCTAGGAGAGACCCAGTACTTC. Its protein product is CASSWAGRLGETQYF.

The chain is built from TRBV5-1 and TRBJ2-3, with 7 nucleotides matching TRBD2. V was pared by 5 bases and J by 0 bases, with 3 bases of the junction left unmatched. Germline-derived CDR1 and CDR2 are SGHRS and YFSETQ. The CDR3 is 14 amino acids. The CDR3 here is CASRPGRSTDTQYF. The CDR3 DNA reads TGCGCCAGCAGACCCGGGAGGAGCACAGATACGCAGTATTTT.

This chain's CDR3 is CASSPGTVYGYTF. In DNA, the CDR3 is TGCGCCAGCAGCCCCGGGACAGTATATGGCTACACCTTC. V usage is TRBV5-1 and J usage is TRBJ1-2; the match to TRBD1 covers 7 bases. Losses at the gene ends were 4 bases for V and 5 bases for J; bases not matched to a gene: 5. The CDR3 is 13 amino acids. Germline CDR1 reads SGHRS; CDR2 reads YFSETQ.

The genes are TRBV29-1 and TRBJ1-4, with D perhaps TRBD1 (5 bases). V was shortened by 4 bases and J by 5 bases, with 17 bases between the two germline ends. Germline V gene sequence: CDR1 SQVTM, CDR2 ANQGSEA. CDR3 length equals 15 residues. In DNA form, the CDR3 reads TGCAGCGTTGGAACAGGAGGGGTCATAAATGAAAAACTGTTTTTT. Protein sequence: CSVGTGGVINEKLFF. The variable domain in full, completed from reference TRBV29-1 and TRBJ1-4, reads SAVISQKPSRDICQRGTSLTIQCQVDSQVTMMFWYRQQPGQSLTLIATANQGSEATYESGFVIDKFPISRPNLTFSTLTVSNMSPEDSSIYLCSVGTGGVINEKLFFGSGTQLSVL.

The CDR3 loop reads CASSYSTSVLTDTQYF. The CDR3, as DNA: TGTGCCAGCAGCTATTCGACTAGCGTCCTCACAGATACGCAGTATTTT. This chain connects TRBV11-2 to TRBJ2-3, with 8 nucleotides matching TRBD2. Trimming took 4 bases from V and 2 from J; bases not matched to a gene: 8. The CDR3 length is 16 residues. Germline V lookup: CDR1 SGHAT, CDR2 FQNNGV.

The rearrangement joins TRBV9 to TRBJ1-2; possible D gene TRBD1, 6 bases. This CDR3 is built from 18 residues. Germline assignment: CDR1 SGDLS and CDR2 YYNGEE. The V gene lost 0 bases and the J gene lost 1 base, with 19 bases spanning the gap. The CDR3 reads CASSVDRDTINLNYGYTF. CDR3 in DNA: TGTGCCAGCAGCGTAGATAGGGACACAATAAACCTTAACTATGGCTACACCTTC.

V and J are TRBV21-1 and TRBJ1-3; the table assigns TRBD1, which was not confirmed against the DNA. TRBV21-1 represents a pseudogene. The CDR3 extends over 19 amino acids. The CDR3 nucleotides read TGTGCCAGCAGCAACACGACCCAGGGGTCCATCGACTCTGGAAACACCATATATTTT. Its translation is CASSNTTQGSIDSGNTIYF.

J is TRBJ2-7 and V is TRBV5-1, with a tentative D call TRBD2 (5 bases). Trimming pared 7 bases from V and 4 bases from J, leaving 9 bases between. The CDR3 length is 11 residues. Germline-derived CDR1 and CDR2 are SGHRS and YFSETQ. As DNA, the CDR3 is TGCGCCAGCCGTACGGGGTACGAGCAGTACTTC. Translating it yields CASRTGYEQYF.

The chain has TRBV7-8 and TRBJ1-5, with a weak D call TRBD1 (5 bases). Trimming removed 2 bases at V and 4 bases at J, with 15 bases between. The CDR3 length is 16 residues. Germline CDR1 is SGHVS and CDR2 is FQNEAQ. The CDR3 is CASSLSTFGGNQPQHF. CDR3 sequence (DNA): TGTGCCAGCAGCTTATCGACATTCGGGGGTAATCAGCCCCAGCATTTT.

CDR3 residues: CASSRGQGISQPQHF. CDR3 sequence (DNA): TGTGCCAGCAGCCGAGGACAGGGTATCAGTCAGCCCCAGCATTTT. V and J are TRBV7-2 and TRBJ1-5; 8 bases line up with TRBD1. V dropped 5 bases and J dropped 6; count of bases not matched to a gene: 9. The CDR3 has 15 residues. CDR1 and CDR2 (germline): SGHTA, FQGNSA.

J is TRBJ1-5 and V is TRBV30; 7 nucleotides agree with TRBD1. Germline V lookup: CDR1 GTSNPN, CDR2 SVGIG (reference sequence). Trimming took 3 bases from V and 6 from J; bases not matched to a gene: 14. The CDR3 is 16 amino acids. CDR3 DNA: TGTGCCTGGAGGGGTAAGGGGGCAGGGGTTGGTCAGCCCCAGCATTTT. Translation gives CAWRGKGAGVGQPQHF. Full variable domain (rest looked up from reference TRBV30 and TRBJ1-5): SQTIHQWPATLVQPVGSPLSLECTVEGTSNPNLYWYRQAAGRGLQLLFYSVGIGQISSEVPQNLSASRPQDRQFILSSKKLLLSDSGFYLCAWRGKGAGVGQPQHFGDGTRLSIL.

The chain uses TRBV13 and TRBJ2-1; 9 bases align to TRBD1. The germline CDR1 and CDR2 sequences are PRHDT and FYEKMQ (reference sequence). V lost 4 bases, J lost 2 bases, and 3 bases stayed unmatched. This CDR3 is built from 15 residues. The CDR3 region is CASSSRDRAYNEQFF. In DNA, the CDR3 is TGTGCCAGCAGCTCCCGGGACAGGGCCTACAATGAGCAGTTCTTC.

V gene TRBV10-3 combines with J gene TRBJ2-5; 7 bases align to TRBD2. The CDR3 runs 11 residues. V dropped 6 bases and J dropped 5; count of bases not matched to a gene: 0. Germline V gives CDR1 ENHRY, CDR2 SYGVKD. CDR3 protein: CAISGGETQYF. Here the CDR3 DNA reads TGTGCCATCAGCGGGGGGGAGACCCAGTACTTC.

This chain joins TRBV19 and TRBJ1-2; D possibly corresponds to TRBD1 (5 bases). CDR1 is LNHDA, CDR2 SQIVND, per germline (reference sequence). The CDR3 length is 15 residues. The ends were cut back, 10 bases at V and 3 bases at J, with 21 bases in the middle. The chain's CDR3 is CATTPPGHKDYGYTF. In DNA form, the CDR3 reads TGTGCCACCACCCCACCCGGACACAAGGACTATGGCTACACCTTC. Filled out from reference TRBV19 and TRBJ1-2, the complete variable domain reads DGGITQSPKYLFRKEGQNVTLSCEQNLNHDAMYWYRQDPGQGLRLIYYSQIVNDFQKGDIAEGYSVSREKKESFPLTVTSAQKNPTAFYLCATTPPGHKDYGYTFGSGTRLTVV.

Notes on this clone: This same CDR3 is encoded by further DNA sequences in the sample. This sequence joins TRBV6-1 and TRBJ2-7; TRBD2 matches at 7 bases. The CDR3 loop spans 14 amino acids. Trimming took 10 bases from V and 7 from J; bases not matched to a gene: 16. CDR1 is MNHNS and CDR2 is SASEGT in the germline V gene. The chain's CDR3 is CATTSGTTIREQYF. CDR3 in DNA: TGTGCCACGACCTCTGGGACTACCATCCGGGAGCAGTACTTC.

V usage is TRBV5-5 and J usage is TRBJ1-4, with D unresolved. Between the trimmed V and J ends, which lost 4 bases and 8 bases, there was a span of 15 bases. There are 14 residues in the CDR3. Germline V lookup: CDR1 SGHKS, CDR2 YYEKEE (reference sequence). Written as DNA, the CDR3 is TGTGCCAGCAGCCGGAGGGCTTTGGGGGAAAAACTGTTTTTT. As protein: CASSRRALGEKLFF.

J is TRBJ1-6 and V is TRBV5-1; 11 positions agree with TRBD1. The CDR3 totals 16 residues. Germline loops: CDR1 SGHRS, CDR2 YFSETQ. J gave up 9 bases and V 0 bases, and 5 bases lay outside the gene matches. CDR3 nucleotides: TGCGCCAGCAGCTTGGTGGGACAGGGGGAAGGTTCACCCCTCCACTTT. This gives the protein CASSLVGQGEGSPLHF.

The chain employs TRBV2 and TRBJ2-5; 10 nucleotides line up with TRBD1. CDR3 length: 17 amino acids. Per the germline V gene, CDR1 is SNHLY and CDR2 is FYNNEI. After removal of 4 bases from V and 0 bases from J, the junction contained 8 bases not matched to a gene. The CDR3 region is CASSGGWDRGYQETQYF. In nucleotides, the CDR3 is TGTGCCAGCAGTGGGGGGTGGGACAGGGGTTACCAAGAGACCCAGTACTTC. The variable domain in full, completed from reference TRBV2 and TRBJ2-5, reads EPEVTQTPSHQVTQMGQEVILRCVPISNHLYFYWYRQILGQKVEFLVSFYNNEISEKSEIFDDQFSVERPDGSNFTLKIRSTKLEDSAMYFCASSGGWDRGYQETQYFGPGTRLLVL.

This rearrangement joins TRBV7-9 to TRBJ1-2; 8 bases fit TRBD1. Germline V gene sequence: CDR1 SEHNR, CDR2 FQNEAQ (reference sequence). This CDR3 comprises 17 residues. With 5 bases clipped from V and 0 bases from J, the junction kept 11 bases outside the gene matches. As DNA, the CDR3 is TGTGCCAGCAGCGCGGGACAGGACCCTTCAGCTAACTATGGCTACACCTTC. This sequence encodes CASSAGQDPSANYGYTF.

V and J are TRBV27 and TRBJ2-1, with a possible D match to TRBD1 (6 bases). Between the trimmed V and J ends, which lost 6 bases and 5 bases, there was a span of 11 bases. CDR1 and CDR2 (germline): MNHEY, SMNVEV (reference sequence). The CDR3 length is 13 residues. The CDR3 DNA sequence: TGTGCCAGCAGCCTCCAGGGGAACAATGAGCAGTTCTTC. Its protein is CASSLQGNNEQFF.